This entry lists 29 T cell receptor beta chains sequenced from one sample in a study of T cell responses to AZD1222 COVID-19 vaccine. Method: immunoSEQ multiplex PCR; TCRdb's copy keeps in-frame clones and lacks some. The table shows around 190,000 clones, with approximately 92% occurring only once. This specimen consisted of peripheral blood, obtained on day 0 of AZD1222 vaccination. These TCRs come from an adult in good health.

The CDR3 loop reads CAGAQDSPADTEAFF. As DNA, the CDR3 is TGTGCCGGAGCCCAAGACAGCCCCGCGGACACTGAAGCTTTCTTT. V gene TRBV27 combines with J gene TRBJ1-1; perhaps TRBD1 as D (5 bases). The CDR3 is 15 residues long. Germline CDR1 is MNHEY and CDR2 is SMNVEV (reference sequence). V lost 11 bases and J 3 bases, leaving 22 bases between the germline ends.

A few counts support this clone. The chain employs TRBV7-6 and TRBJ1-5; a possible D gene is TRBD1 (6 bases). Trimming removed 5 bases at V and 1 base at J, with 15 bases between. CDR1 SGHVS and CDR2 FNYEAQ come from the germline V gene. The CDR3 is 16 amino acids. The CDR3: CASSEEQGGSNQPQHF. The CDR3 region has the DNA TGTGCCAGCAGCGAAGAACAGGGCGGGAGCAATCAGCCCCAGCATTTT.

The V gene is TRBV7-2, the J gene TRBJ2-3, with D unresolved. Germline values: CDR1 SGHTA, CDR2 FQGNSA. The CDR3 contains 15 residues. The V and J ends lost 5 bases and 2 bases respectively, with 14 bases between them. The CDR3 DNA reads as TGTGCCAGCAGCCACCGGACGGGCGTCACAGATACGCAGTATTTT. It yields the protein CASSHRTGVTDTQYF.

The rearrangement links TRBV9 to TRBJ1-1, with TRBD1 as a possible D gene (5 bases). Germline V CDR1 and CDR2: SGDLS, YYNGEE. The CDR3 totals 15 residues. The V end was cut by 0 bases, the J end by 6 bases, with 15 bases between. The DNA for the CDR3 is TGTGCCAGCAGCGTAGCCACCGGGACTGACGCTGAAGCTTTCTTT. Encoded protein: CASSVATGTDAEAFF.

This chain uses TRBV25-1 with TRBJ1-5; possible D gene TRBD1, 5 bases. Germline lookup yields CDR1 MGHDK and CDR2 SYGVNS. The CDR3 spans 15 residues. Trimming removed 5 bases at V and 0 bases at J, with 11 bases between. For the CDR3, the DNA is TGTGCCAGCAGTTCCGGACACCTTAGCAATCAGCCCCAGCATTTT. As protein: CASSSGHLSNQPQHF.

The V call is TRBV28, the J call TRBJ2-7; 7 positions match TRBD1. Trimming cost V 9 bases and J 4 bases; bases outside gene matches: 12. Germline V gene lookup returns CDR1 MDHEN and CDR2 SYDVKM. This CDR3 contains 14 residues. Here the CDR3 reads CASKPPGQSYEQYF. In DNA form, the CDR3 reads TGTGCCAGTAAACCACCGGGACAGAGTTACGAGCAGTACTTC.

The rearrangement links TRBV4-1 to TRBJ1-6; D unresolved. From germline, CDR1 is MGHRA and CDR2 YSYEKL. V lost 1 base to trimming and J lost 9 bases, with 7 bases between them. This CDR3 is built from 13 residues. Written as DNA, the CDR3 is TGCGCCAGCAGCCAAGGAGGTTCTTCACCCCTCCACTTT. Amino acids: CASSQGGSSPLHF.

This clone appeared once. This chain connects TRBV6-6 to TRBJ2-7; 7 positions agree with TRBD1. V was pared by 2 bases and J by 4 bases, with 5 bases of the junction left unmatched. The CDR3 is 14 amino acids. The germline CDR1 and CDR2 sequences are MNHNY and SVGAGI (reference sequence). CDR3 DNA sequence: TGTGCCAGCAGTTACCGGGACAGAAGATACGAGCAGTACTTC. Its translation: CASSYRDRRYEQYF.

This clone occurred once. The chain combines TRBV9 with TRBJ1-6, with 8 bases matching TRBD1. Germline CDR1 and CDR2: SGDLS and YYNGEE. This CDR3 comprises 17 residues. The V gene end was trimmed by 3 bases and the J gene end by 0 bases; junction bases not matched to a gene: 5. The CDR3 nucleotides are TGTGCCAGCAGCGGCGACAGGGGAAGCTCCTATAATTCACCCCTCCACTTT. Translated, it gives CASSGDRGSSYNSPLHF.

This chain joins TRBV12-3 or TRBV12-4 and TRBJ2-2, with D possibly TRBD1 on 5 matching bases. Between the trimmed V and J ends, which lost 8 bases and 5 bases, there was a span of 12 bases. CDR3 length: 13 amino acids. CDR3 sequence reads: CASRTLRTGELFF. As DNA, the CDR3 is TGTGCCAGCCGGACATTGAGGACCGGGGAGCTGTTTTTT.

CDR3 in amino acids: CASSIDLASSNYGYTF. The CDR3 bases are TGTGCCAGTAGTATAGATCTGGCGAGCTCCAACTATGGCTACACCTTC. The J gene is TRBJ1-2, the V gene TRBV19, with D hard to call. The CDR3 covers 16 residues. V gave up 0 bases and J gave up 2 bases, with 13 bases separating them. Germline V gene lookup returns CDR1 LNHDA and CDR2 SQIVND (reference sequence).

This chain's CDR3 is CASSQAAWGPGNTIYF. The CDR3 DNA reads TGTGCCAGCAGCCAAGCGGCCTGGGGGCCTGGAAACACCATATATTTT. The chain employs TRBV3-1 (or the pseudogene TRBV3-2) and TRBJ1-3, with D maybe TRBD1 (6 bases). This CDR3 contains 16 residues. Trimming cost V 1 base and J 2 bases, with 12 bases left between them. Germline V gives CDR1 LGHDT, CDR2 YNNKEL (reference sequence).

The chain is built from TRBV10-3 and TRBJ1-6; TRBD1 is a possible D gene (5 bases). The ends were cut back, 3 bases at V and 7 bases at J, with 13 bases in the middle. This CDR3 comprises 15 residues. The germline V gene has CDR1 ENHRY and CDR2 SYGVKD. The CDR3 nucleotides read TGTGCCATCAGTGAATCCAGGGCAATCAATTCACCCCTCCACTTT. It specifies CAISESRAINSPLHF.

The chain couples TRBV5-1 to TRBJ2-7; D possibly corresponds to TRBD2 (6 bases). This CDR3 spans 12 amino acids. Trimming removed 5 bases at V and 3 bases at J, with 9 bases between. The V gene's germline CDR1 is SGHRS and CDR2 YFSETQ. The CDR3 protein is CASRDYRYEQYF. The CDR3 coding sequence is TGCGCCAGCAGGGACTACCGCTACGAGCAGTACTTC.

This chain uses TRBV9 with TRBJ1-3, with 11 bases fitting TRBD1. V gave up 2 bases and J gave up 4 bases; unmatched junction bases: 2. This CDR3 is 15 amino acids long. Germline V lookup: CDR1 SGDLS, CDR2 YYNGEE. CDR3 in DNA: TGTGCCAGCAGCGTGGACAGGGGGCGAGGAAACACCATATATTTT. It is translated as CASSVDRGRGNTIYF.

The CDR3 region has the DNA TGTGCCACCAGTGATTCCGGGACAAATACCTACAATGAGCAGTTCTTC. It specifies CATSDSGTNTYNEQFF. The chain carries TRBV24-1 and TRBJ2-1, with TRBD1 as a possible D gene (6 bases). V gave up 2 bases and J gave up 2 bases, with 12 bases separating them. From germline, CDR1 is KGHDR and CDR2 SFDVKD. This CDR3 is 16 amino acids long.

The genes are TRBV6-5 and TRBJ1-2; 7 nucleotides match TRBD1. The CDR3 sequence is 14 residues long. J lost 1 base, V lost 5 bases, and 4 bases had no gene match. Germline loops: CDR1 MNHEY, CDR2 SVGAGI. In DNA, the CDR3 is TGTGCCAGCAGTCCGAGGGACAGTAACTATGGCTACACCTTC. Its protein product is CASSPRDSNYGYTF.

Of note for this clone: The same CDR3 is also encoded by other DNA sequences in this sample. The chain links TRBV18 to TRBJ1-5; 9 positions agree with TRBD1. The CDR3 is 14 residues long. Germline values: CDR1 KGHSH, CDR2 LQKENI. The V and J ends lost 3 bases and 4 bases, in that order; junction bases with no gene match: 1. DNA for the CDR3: TGTGCCAGCTCACCGGGGACAGGGAATCAGCCCCAGCATTTT. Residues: CASSPGTGNQPQHF.

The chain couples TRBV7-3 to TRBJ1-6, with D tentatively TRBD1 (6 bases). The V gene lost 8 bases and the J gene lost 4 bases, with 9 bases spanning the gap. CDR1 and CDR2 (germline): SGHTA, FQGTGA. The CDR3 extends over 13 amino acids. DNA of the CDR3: TGTGCCAGCGGCGGGACATATAATTCACCCCTCCACTTT. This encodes CASGGTYNSPLHF.

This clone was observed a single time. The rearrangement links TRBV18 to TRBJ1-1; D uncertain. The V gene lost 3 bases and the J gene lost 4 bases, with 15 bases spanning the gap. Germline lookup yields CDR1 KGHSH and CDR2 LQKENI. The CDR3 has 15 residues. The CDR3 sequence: CASSPRGTGSTEAFF. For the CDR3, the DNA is TGTGCCAGCTCACCGAGAGGTACGGGGAGCACTGAAGCTTTCTTT.

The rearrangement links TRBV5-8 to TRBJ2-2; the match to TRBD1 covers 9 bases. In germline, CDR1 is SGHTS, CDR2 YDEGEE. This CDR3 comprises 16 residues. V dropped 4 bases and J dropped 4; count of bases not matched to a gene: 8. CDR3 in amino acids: CASSPRDRAGTGELFF. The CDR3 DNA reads TGTGCCAGCAGCCCCCGGGACAGGGCGGGCACCGGGGAGCTGTTTTTT.

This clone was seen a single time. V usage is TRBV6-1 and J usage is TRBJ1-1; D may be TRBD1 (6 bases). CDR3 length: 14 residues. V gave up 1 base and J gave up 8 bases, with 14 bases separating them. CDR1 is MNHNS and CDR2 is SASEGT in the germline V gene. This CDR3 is CASSEGQAFGEAFF. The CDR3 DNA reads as TGTGCCAGCAGTGAAGGACAGGCCTTCGGCGAAGCTTTCTTT.

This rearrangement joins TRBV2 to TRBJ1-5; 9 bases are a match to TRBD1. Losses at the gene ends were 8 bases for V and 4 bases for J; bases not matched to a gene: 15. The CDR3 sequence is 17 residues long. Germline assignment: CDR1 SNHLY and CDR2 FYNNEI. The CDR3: CASSRGDRERWNQPQHF. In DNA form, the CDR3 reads TGTGCCAGCTCCAGGGGGGACAGGGAACGGTGGAATCAGCCCCAGCATTTT.

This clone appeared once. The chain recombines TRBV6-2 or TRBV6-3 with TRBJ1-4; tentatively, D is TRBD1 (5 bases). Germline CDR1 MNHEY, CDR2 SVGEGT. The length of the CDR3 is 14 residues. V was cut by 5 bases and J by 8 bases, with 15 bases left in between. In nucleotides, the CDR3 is TGTGCCAGCAGTGGCCGGACAAGAGGAGAAAAACTGTTTTTT. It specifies CASSGRTRGEKLFF.

CDR3 coding DNA: TGCGCCAGCAGCCAAGAGGTTAGCGGGGCTGAGCAGTTCTTC. Translating it yields CASSQEVSGAEQFF. The chain has TRBV4-1 and TRBJ2-1, with TRBD2 matching 8 bases. J was trimmed by 9 bases and V by 0 bases; bases with no gene match: 4. The length of the CDR3 is 14 residues. Per germline, CDR1 MGHRA and CDR2 YSYEKL.

The CDR3 DNA is TGTGCCAGCAGCCTCGGGCAGGGTTTGGGAGGCTACACCTTC. This translates into CASSLGQGLGGYTF. The V gene is TRBV9, the J gene TRBJ1-2, with D possibly matching TRBD1 (5 bases). CDR1 is SGDLS and CDR2 is YYNGEE in the germline V gene. The germline V and J ends were trimmed by 4 bases and 8 bases, with 18 bases remaining between them. The CDR3 spans 14 residues.

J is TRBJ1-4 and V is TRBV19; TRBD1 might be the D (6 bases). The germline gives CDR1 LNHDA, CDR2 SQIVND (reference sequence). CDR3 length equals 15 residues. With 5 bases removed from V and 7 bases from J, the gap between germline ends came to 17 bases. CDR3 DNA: TGTGCCAGTAGTCCCGCTACAGGGCCTCTTGAAAAACTGTTTTTT. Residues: CASSPATGPLEKLFF.

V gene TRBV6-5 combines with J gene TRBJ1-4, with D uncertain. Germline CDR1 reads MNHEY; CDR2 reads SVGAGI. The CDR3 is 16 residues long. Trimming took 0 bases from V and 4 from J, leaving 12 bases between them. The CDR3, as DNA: TGTGCCAGCAGTTACTCGTTTGCCAGGATTAATGAAAAACTGTTTTTT. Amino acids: CASSYSFARINEKLFF.

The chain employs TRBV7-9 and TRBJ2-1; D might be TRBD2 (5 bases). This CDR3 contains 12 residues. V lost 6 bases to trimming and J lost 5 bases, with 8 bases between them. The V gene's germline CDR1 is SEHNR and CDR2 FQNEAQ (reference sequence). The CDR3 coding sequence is TGTGCCAGCAGGGTCGGGGACAATGAGCAGTTCTTC. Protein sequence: CASRVGDNEQFF.